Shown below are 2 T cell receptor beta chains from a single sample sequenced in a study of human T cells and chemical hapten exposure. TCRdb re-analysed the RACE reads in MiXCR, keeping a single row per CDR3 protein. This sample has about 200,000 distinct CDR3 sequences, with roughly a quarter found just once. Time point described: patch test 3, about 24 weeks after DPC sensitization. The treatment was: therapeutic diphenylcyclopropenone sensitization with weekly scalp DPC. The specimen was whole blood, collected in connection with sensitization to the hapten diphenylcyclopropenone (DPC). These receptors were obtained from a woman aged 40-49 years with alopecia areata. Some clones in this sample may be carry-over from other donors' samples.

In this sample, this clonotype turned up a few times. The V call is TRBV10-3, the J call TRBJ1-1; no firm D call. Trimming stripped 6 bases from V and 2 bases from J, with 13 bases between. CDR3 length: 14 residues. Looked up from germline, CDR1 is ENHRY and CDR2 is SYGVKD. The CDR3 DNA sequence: TGTGCCATCAGACCCAGCGCCAGTAACACTGAAGCTTTCTTT. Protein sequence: CAIRPSASNTEAFF.

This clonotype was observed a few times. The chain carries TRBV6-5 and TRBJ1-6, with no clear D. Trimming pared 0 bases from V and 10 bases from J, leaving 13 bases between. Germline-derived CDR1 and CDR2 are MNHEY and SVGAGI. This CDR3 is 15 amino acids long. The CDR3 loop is CASSYSIREGSPLHF. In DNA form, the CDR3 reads TGTGCCAGCAGTTACTCGATTAGGGAGGGCTCACCCCTCCACTTT.